This TCR beta chain is from a study of vaccination and CD4 T cells after COVID-19. Overall study context: The convalescent group had six males, four females, seven Caucasians, two Asians, one multiracial. Sampling post-COVID took place a median approximately 100 days after diagnosis (range 35 to 161).

Cultured CD4+ T-cell DNA underwent Oncomine TCR Beta short-read sequencing. CD4+ T cells were cultured, and genomic DNA was extracted from them. One entry per CDR3 protein results from TCRdb running MiXCR on the PCR reads. Altogether fewer than 4,500 distinct CDR3 sequences are present, around 15% being singletons, with the ten largest covering around 15%. There are 11 residues in the CDR3. In germline, CDR1 is SQVTM, CDR2 ANQGSEA. V lost 6 bases and J 5 bases, leaving 9 bases between the germline ends. The treatment is: approximately nine-day PBMC culture with coronavirus spike peptide pools or control peptides (ViraFEST assay). The authors isolated CD4+ T cells by negative selection after less than 12 days of culture. About this clonotype: The antigen is not known.

This chain uses TRBV29-1 with TRBJ2-3; D is unclear. The receptor was isolated from a human donor who had recovered from COVID-19. Sequenced material: CD4+ T cells from blood, cultured in vitro. This CDR3 reads CSVTFLDTQYF. The CDR3 DNA follows: TGCAGCGTGACCTTCCTAGATACGCAGTATTTT.